The clone carrying this T cell receptor beta chain was seen just once. The antigen is undetermined. This sample stems from a study of cytotoxic CD8 clonotypes in ibrutinib-treated CLL. Study-level findings and limits: Clonality increased with ibrutinib response but returned toward baseline at progression. At baseline, clonality was higher than in age-matched healthy donors and correlated with CD8+ counts.

The CDR3 has 14 amino acids. Germline V CDR1 and CDR2: MDHEN, SYDVKM. V was clipped by 5 bases and J by 2 bases, with 12 bases between them. Measured with immunoSEQ multiplex PCR; TCRdb has only the in-frame clones, and not every one. Found here are approximately 140,000 clones, more than 85% of them singletons; the top ten hold more than 10%. V and J are TRBV28 and TRBJ2-5; D is undetermined. The receptor comes from a human donor with chronic lymphocytic leukemia. This material consisted of PBMCs, taken after 12 months of ibrutinib treatment. The chain's CDR3 is CASSQPQRQETQYF. In DNA form, the CDR3 reads TGTGCCAGCAGTCAGCCACAGAGACAAGAGACCCAGTACTTC. Together with reference TRBV28 and TRBJ2-5, the CDR3 gives the full variable domain: DVKVTQSSRYLVKRTGEKVFLECVQDMDHENMFWYRQDPGLGLRLIYFSYDVKMKEKGDIPEGYSVSREKKERFSLILESASTNQTSMYLCASSQPQRQETQYFGPGTRLLVL.